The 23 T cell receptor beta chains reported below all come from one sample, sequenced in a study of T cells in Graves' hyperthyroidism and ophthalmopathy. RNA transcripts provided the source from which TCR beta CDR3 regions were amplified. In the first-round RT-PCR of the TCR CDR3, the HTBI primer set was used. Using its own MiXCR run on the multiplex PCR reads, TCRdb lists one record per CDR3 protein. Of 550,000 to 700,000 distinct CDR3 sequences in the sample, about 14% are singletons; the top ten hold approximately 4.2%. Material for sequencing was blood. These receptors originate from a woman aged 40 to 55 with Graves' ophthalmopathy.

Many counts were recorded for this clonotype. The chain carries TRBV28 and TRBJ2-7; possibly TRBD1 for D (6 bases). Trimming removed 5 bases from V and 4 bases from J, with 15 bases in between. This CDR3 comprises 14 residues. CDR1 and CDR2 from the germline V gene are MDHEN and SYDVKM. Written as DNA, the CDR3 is TGTGCCAGCAGTGAGCAGGGGTCTGGTTACGAGCAGTACTTC. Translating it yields CASSEQGSGYEQYF.

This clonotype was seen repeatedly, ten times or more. CDR3 in DNA: TGTGCCAGCAGTTTATGGGGACCATCAGGGCAAGAGACCCAGTACTTC. It yields the protein CASSLWGPSGQETQYF. V usage is TRBV28 and J usage is TRBJ2-5, with D perhaps matching TRBD1 or TRBD2 (5 bases each). The CDR3 extends over 16 amino acids. From germline, CDR1 is MDHEN and CDR2 SYDVKM. The V gene lost 0 bases and the J gene lost 2 bases, with 13 bases spanning the gap.

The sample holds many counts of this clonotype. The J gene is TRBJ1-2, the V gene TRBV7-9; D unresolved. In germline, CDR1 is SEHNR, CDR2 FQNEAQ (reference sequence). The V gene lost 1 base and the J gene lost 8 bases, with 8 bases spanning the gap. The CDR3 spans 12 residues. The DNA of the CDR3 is TGTGCCAGCAGCTTAGGGGAGGTGGGCTACACCTTC. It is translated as CASSLGEVGYTF. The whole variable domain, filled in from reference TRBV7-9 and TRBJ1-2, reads DTGVSQNPRHKITKRGQNVTFRCDPISEHNRLYWYRQTLGQGPEFLTYFQNEAQLEKSRLLSDRFSAERPKGSFSTLEIQRTEQGDSAMYLCASSLGEVGYTFGSGTRLTVV.

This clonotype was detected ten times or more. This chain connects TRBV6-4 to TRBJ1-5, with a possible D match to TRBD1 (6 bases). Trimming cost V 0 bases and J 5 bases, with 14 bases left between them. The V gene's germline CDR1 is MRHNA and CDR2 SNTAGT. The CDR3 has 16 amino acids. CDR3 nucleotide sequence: TGTGCCAGCAGTGACTCGGCTCAGGGGACATATCAGCCCCAGCATTTT. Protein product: CASSDSAQGTYQPQHF.

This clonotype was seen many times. CDR3 in amino acids: CASTASDSNQPQHF. The CDR3 DNA is TGTGCCAGCACGGCAAGTGATAGCAATCAGCCCCAGCATTTT. The chain combines TRBV28 with TRBJ1-5; no definite D call. The CDR3 has 14 residues. Deletions cut 7 bases from V and 0 bases from J, with 10 bases between. Germline assignment: CDR1 MDHEN and CDR2 SYDVKM.

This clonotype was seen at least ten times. This chain's CDR3 is CAWSTGTGSYEQYF. CDR3 nucleotides: TGTGCCTGGAGTACCGGGACAGGGTCGTACGAGCAGTACTTC. The chain couples TRBV30 to TRBJ2-7; 9 nucleotides agree with TRBD1. CDR1 and CDR2 from the germline V gene are GTSNPN and SVGIG (reference sequence). There are 14 residues in the CDR3. The trim removed 2 bases at V and 4 bases at J, leaving 6 bases unmatched. The full variable domain, rest sourced from reference TRBV30 and TRBJ2-7, is SQTIHQWPATLVQPVGSPLSLECTVEGTSNPNLYWYRQAAGRGLQLLFYSVGIGQISSEVPQNLSASRPQDRQFILSSKKLLLSDSGFYLCAWSTGTGSYEQYFGPGTRLTVT.

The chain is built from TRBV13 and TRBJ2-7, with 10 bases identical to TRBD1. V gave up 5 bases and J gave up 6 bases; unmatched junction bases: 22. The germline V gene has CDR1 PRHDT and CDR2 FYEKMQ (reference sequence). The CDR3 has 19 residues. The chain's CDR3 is CASSAPRDRGPTMASEQYF. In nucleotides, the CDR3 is TGTGCCAGCAGCGCCCCCCGAGACAGGGGGCCGACTATGGCTAGCGAGCAGTACTTC.

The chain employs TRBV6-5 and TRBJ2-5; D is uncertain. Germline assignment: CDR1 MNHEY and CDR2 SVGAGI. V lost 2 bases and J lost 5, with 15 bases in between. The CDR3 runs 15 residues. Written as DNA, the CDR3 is TGTGCCAGCAGTTACAGCTGGGATTCGCTGGAGACCCAGTACTTC. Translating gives CASSYSWDSLETQYF.

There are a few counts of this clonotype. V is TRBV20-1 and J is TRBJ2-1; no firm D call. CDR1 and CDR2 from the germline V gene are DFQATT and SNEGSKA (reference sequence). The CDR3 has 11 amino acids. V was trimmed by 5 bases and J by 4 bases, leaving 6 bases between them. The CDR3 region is CSAPLYNEQFF. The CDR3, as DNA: TGCAGTGCTCCCCTGTACAATGAGCAGTTCTTC.

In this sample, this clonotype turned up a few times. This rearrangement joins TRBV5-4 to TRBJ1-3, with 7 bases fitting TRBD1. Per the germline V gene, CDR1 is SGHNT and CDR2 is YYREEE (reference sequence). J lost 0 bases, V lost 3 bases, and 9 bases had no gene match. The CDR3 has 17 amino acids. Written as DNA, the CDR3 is TGTGCCAGCAGCTGGGCGCCACAGGGGAACTCTGGAAACACCATATATTTT. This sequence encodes CASSWAPQGNSGNTIYF.

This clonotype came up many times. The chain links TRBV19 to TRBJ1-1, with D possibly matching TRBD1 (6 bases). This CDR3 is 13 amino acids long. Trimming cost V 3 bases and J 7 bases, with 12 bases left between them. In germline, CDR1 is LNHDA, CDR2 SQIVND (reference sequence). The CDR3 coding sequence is TGTGCCAGTAGTATTTGGGGGGCCGATGAAGCTTTCTTT. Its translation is CASSIWGADEAFF.

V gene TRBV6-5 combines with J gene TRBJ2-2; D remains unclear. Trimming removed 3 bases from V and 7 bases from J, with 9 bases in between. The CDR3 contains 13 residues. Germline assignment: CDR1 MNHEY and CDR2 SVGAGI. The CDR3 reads CASSYSSSGELFF. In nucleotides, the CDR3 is TGTGCCAGCAGTTATAGCTCGAGCGGGGAGCTGTTTTTT.

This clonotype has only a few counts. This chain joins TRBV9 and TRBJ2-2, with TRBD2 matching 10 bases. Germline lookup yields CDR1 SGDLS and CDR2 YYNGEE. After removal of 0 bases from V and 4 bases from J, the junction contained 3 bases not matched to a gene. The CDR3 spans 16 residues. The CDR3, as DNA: TGTGCCAGCAGCGTAGCGAGCGGGAGGGCCACCGGGGAGCTGTTTTTT. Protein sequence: CASSVASGRATGELFF.

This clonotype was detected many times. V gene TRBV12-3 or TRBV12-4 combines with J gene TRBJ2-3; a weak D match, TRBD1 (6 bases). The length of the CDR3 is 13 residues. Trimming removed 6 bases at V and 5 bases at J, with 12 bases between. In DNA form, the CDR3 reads TGTGCCAGCAGAAAAGACAGGTTAGATACGCAGTATTTT. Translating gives CASRKDRLDTQYF.

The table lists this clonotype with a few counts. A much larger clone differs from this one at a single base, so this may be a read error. The CDR3 region is CASNLSGYTF. The CDR3 bases are TGTGCCAGCAATTTATCGGGCTACACCTTC. The rearrangement joins TRBV12-3 or TRBV12-4 to TRBJ1-2; D is undetermined. The CDR3 spans 10 residues.

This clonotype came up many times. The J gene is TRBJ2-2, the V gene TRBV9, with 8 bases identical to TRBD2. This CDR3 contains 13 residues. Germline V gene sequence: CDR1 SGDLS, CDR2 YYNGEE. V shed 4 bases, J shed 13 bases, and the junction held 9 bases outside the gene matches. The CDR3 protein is CASSPRTSRLLFF. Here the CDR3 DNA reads TGTGCCAGCAGCCCCCGGACTAGCAGGTTGCTGTTTTTT.

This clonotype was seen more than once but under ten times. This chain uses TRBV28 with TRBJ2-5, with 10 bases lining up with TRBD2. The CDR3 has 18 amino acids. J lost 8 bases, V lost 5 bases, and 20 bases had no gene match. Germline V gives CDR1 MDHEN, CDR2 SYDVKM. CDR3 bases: TGTGCCAGCAGTACCCAATCCCCTAGCGGGGGTCTCCCGGGTACCCAGTACTTC. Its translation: CASSTQSPSGGLPGTQYF.

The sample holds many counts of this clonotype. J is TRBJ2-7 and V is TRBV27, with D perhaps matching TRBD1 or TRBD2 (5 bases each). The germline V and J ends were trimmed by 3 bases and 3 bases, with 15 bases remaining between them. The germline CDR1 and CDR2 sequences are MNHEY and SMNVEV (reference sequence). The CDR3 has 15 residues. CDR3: CASSLGPGPIYEQYF. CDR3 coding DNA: TGTGCCAGCAGTTTGGGACCGGGACCGATCTACGAGCAGTACTTC.

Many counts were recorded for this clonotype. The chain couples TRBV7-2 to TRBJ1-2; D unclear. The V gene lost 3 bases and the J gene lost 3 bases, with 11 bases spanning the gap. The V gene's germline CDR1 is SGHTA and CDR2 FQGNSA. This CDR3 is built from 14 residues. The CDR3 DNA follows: TGTGCCAGCAGCTTCGCGGGGTTGTACTATGGCTACACCTTC. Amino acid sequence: CASSFAGLYYGYTF.

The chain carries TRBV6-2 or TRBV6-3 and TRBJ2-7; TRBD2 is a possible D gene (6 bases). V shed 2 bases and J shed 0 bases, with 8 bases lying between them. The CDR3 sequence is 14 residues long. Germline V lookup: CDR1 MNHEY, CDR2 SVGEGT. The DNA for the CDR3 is TGTGCCAGCAGTTACATGACTAGCTCCTACGAGCAGTACTTC. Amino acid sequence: CASSYMTSSYEQYF.

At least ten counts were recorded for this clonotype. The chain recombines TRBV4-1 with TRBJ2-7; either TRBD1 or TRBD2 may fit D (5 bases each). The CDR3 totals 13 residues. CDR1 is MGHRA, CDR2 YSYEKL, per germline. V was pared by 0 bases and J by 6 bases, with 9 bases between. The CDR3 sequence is CASSQDGAIEQYF. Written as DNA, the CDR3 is TGCGCCAGCAGCCAAGACGGGGCGATCGAGCAGTACTTC.

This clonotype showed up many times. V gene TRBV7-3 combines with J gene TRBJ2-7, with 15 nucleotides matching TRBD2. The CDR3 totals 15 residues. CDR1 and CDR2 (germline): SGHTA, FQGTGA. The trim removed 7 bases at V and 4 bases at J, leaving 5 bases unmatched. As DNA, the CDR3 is TGTGCCAGCACCCAAGGGACTAGCGGGAGGTACGAGCAGTACTTC. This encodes CASTQGTSGRYEQYF.

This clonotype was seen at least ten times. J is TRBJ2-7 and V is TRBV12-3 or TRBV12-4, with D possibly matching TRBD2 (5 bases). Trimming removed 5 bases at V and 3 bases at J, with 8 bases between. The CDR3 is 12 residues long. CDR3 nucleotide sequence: TGTGCCAGCAGTCCAACTAGCTACGAGCAGTACTTC. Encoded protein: CASSPTSYEQYF.